Below, one TCR beta chain is given with its context. The identical CDR3 is also encoded by other nucleotide sequences in the sample. This sample was taken from a study of blood T cell repertoires in COVID-19. The wider study: From the United States, Italy and Spain came samples of acute and convalescent COVID-19.

TCRdb's copy holds only in-frame clones and misses some; the assay was immunoSEQ multiplex PCR. The repertoire holds roughly 180,000 clones, under 85% seen once, with less than 8% in the top ten. Germline values: CDR1 MDHEN, CDR2 SYDVKM. With 5 bases removed from V and 3 bases from J, the gap between germline ends came to 10 bases. CDR3 length: 13 residues. The receptor was isolated from a man older than 75 with COVID-19, enrolled during active disease. The chain couples TRBV28 to TRBJ2-5, with D maybe TRBD1 (6 bases). Material: peripheral blood. The CDR3 sequence is CASSSGGEETQYF. The CDR3 DNA sequence: TGTGCCAGCAGTAGTGGGGGCGAAGAGACCCAGTACTTC. Together with reference TRBV28 and TRBJ2-5, the CDR3 gives the full variable domain: DVKVTQSSRYLVKRTGEKVFLECVQDMDHENMFWYRQDPGLGLRLIYFSYDVKMKEKGDIPEGYSVSREKKERFSLILESASTNQTSMYLCASSSGGEETQYFGPGTRLLVL.